This T cell receptor beta chain was found in a study of monozygotic twins with cystic fibrosis (dated by TCRdb to the early 2020s). In terms of the full investigation: Barcoded libraries were made from 2.5 to 3 micrograms of fragmented DNA using approximately 15 PCR cycles. TCR beta repertoires were compared within and between 16 monozygotic twin pairs with cystic fibrosis so that genetic influence on V and J gene usage could be assessed. The cohort included ten female and six male twin pairs, mostly children and adolescents, aged 2.0 to 36.4 years with a median of 9.1 years. On the day blood was drawn, the twins' weight-for-height and FEVPerc (FEV1 disease centile) were ranked against those of the 1,000 or so cohort participants. Data for three of the twin pairs had already been reported earlier in a different context.

Beyond this particular receptor, the publication reports: Nucleotide-identical clonotype sharing was significantly higher within monozygotic CF twin pairs than between unrelated CF individuals (P = 0.000026, Mann-Whitney). V gene usage was most similar to the co-twin in 13 of 16 pairs, and J usage was most similar to the co-twin in 8 of 16 pairs, which suggests genetic constraints. Simpson clonality tended to be low (median around 0.0094), which suggests a naive-dominated repertoire, although clonality was higher in the most severely affected patients. No association turned up between shared CDR3 numbers and age, concordance or disease severity, and the cohort was small.

On this clone itself: Its antigen is not yet known. There are no base qualities to consult, and no much larger clone falls within one base.

The twin pairs came from the European Cystic Fibrosis Twin and Sibling Study Cohort, a cohort that recruited patients from 170 or so CF clinics across 14 European countries. Zygosity and CFTR genotype were verified in-house, with zygosity tested by multiplex PCR of nine short tandem repeat loci. Peripheral blood was sampled from each twin, with clinical parameters recorded on the day of blood sampling. Genomic DNA was isolated from peripheral blood cells with phenol/chloroform and kept in TE buffer at 4 degrees C. TCR beta CDR3 regions were amplified by multiplex PCR using the immunoSEQ immune profiling system, following the manufacturer's instructions. Sequencing was performed on an Illumina NextSeq system. The authors processed their data as follows. Sequence data were processed on the immunoSEQ Analyzer platform, and clonality was computed as the square root of Simpson's index of productive rearrangements. Similarity in V and J usage was quantified by Jensen-Shannon distance, and CDR3 generation probabilities were calculated with OLGA. Shared CDR3 sequences were searched in the immuneACCESS database (August 2020) and in VDJdb (December 2020). In its TCRdb copy, this immuneACCESS table keeps in-frame sequences only and misses some clones. Where compared with another copy, unresolved V genes explain less than half of these, and the others have no known cause. The DNA was the basis for D and trimming; V, J and clone size are from that table. The sample profile shows about 36,000 clones; about 90% of them were found once. The ten most abundant clones make up about 0.2% of the sample.

Measured from the cysteine to the phenylalanine, the CDR3 is 15 residues long. Kept here is only the CDR3 DNA, which spans 45 bases and is read in frame from base 1. V is pruned by 5 bases and J by 5 bases, leaving 10 bases of the junction without a gene match. CDR1 and CDR2, looked up from the germline V gene, are SGHTA and FQGTGA. The clonotype comes from a boy aged 2 to 10 with cystic fibrosis. The material sequenced was blood. The receptor chain draws on TRBV7-3 and TRBJ2-5; 8 bases in between match TRBD2. The CDR3 has the sequence CASSTTPGGRETQYF. The DNA sequence is as follows: TGTGCCAGCAGCACAACCCCGGGGGGGCGGGAGACCCAGTACTTC.